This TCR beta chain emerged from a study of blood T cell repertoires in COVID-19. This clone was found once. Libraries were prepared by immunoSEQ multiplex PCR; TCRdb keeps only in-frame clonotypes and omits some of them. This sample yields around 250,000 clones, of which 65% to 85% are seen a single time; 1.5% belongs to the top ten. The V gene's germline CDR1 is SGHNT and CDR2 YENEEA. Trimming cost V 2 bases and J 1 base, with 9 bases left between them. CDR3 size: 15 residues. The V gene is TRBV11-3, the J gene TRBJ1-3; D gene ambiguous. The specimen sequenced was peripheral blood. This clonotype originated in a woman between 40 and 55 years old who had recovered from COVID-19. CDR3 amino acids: CASSLFSRSGNTIYF. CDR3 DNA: TGTGCCAGCAGCTTATTTTCCCGGTCTGGAAACACCATATATTTT.